This section outlines one T cell receptor beta chain sequence together with its context. These data are taken from a study of T cell responses to AZD1222 COVID-19 vaccine. Per the germline V gene, CDR1 is GTSNPN and CDR2 is SVGIG (reference sequence). V trimming: 1 base; J trimming: 0 bases; junction bases outside the gene matches: 5. The CDR3 totals 15 residues. Sequencing was performed with immunoSEQ multiplex PCR; in TCRdb, only in-frame clones are kept and a portion is missing. The sample includes approximately 140,000 clones, about 91% seen only once; the top ten take approximately 3.8%. The specimen was peripheral blood, collected 28 days after the second AZD1222 dose. This sequence was found in an adult who received the AZD1222 COVID-19 vaccine. This sequence joins TRBV30 and TRBJ1-1, with 7 bases aligning to TRBD1. Written as DNA, the CDR3 is TGTGCCTGGAGTGAAAGGGACAGAATGAACACTGAAGCTTTCTTT. It encodes CAWSERDRMNTEAFF.